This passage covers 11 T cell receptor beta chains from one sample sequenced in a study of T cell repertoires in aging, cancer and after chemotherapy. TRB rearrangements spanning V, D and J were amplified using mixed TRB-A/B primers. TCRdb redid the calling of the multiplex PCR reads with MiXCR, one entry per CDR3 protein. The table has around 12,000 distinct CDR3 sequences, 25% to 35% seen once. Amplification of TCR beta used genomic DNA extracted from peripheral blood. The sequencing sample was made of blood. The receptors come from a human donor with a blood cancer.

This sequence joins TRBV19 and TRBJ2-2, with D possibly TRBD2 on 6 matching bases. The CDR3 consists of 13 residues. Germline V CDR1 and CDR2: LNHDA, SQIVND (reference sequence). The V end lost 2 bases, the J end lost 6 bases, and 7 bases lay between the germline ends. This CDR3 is CASSITGAGELFF. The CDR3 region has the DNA TGTGCCAGTAGTATAACGGGGGCCGGGGAGCTGTTTTTT.

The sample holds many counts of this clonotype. The CDR3, as DNA: TGTGCCAGCAGCCCGTTCGGAGACTACGAGCAGTACTTC. Its protein is CASSPFGDYEQYF. The V and J genes are TRBV5-6 and TRBJ2-7; D is undetermined. The germline V and J ends were trimmed by 4 bases and 3 bases, with 11 bases remaining between them. This CDR3 is built from 13 residues. From germline, CDR1 is SGHDT and CDR2 YYEEEE.

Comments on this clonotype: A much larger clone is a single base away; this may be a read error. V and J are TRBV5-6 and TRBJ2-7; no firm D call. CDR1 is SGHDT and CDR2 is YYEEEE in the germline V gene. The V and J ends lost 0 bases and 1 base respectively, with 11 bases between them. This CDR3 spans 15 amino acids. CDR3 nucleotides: TGTGCCAGCAGCTTGGAGGTGGCAGAGTCCTACGAGCAGTACGTC. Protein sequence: CASSLEVAESYEQYV.

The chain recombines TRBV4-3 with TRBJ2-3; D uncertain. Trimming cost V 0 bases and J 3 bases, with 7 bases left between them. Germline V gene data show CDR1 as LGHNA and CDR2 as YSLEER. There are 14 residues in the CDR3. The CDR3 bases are TGCGCCAGCAGCCAAGAAGGGAAGACAGATACGCAGTATTTT. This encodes CASSQEGKTDTQYF.

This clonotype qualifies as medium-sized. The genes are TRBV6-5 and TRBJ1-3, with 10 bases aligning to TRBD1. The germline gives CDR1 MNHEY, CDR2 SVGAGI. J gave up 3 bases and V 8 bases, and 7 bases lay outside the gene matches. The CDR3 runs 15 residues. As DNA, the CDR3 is TGTGCCAGCGCGTTGGACAGGGGGTTTGGAAACACCATATATTTT. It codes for CASALDRGFGNTIYF.

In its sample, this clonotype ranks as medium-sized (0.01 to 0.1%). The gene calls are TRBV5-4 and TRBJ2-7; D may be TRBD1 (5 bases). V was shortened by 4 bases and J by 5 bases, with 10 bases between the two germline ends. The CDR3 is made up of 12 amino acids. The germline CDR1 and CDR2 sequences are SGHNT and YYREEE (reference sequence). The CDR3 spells CASSLPGNEQYV. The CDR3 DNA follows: TGTGCCAGCAGCCTGCCAGGGAACGAGCAGTACGTC.

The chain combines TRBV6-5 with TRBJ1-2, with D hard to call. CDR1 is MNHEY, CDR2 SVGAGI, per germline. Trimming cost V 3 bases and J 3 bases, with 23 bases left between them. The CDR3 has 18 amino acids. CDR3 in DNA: TGTGCCAGCAGTTATTTAACGCCCCGGAAGGCCTTTCACTATGGCTACACCTTC. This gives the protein CASSYLTPRKAFHYGYTF.

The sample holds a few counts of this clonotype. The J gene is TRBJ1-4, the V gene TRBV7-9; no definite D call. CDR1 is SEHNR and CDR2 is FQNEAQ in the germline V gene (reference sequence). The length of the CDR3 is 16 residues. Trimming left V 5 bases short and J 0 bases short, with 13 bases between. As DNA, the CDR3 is TGTGCCAGCAGCCCCCGACGAGTTGCAACTAATGAAAAACTGTTTTTT. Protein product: CASSPRRVATNEKLFF.

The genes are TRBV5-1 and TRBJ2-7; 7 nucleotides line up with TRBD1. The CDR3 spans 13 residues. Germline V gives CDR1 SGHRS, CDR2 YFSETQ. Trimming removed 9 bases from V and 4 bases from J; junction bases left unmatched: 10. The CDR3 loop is CATGTEGAYEQYF. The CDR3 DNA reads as TGCGCCACCGGGACAGAAGGGGCATACGAGCAGTACTTC.

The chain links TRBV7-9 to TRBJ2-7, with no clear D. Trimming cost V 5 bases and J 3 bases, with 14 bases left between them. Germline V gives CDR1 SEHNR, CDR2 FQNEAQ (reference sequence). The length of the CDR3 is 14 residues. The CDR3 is CASSLTPIGYEQYF. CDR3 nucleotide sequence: TGTGCCAGCAGCCTGACCCCGATAGGCTACGAGCAGTACTTC.

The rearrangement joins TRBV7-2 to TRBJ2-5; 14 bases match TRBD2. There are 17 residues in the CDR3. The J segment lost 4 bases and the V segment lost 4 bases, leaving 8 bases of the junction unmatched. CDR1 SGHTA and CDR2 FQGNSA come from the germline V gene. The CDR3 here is CASSSRLAGGLLETQYF. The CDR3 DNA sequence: TGTGCCAGCAGCTCCAGACTAGCGGGGGGGCTGTTAGAGACCCAGTACTTC.